This TCR beta chain is drawn from a study of control samples from healthy donors and cancer patients. V was pared by 0 bases and J by 10 bases, with 8 bases of the junction left unmatched. CDR1 and CDR2 from the germline V gene are MGHRA and YSYEKL. This CDR3 comprises 16 residues. Only in-frame clones appear in the TCRdb table, and some are missing; sequencing was by immunoSEQ multiplex PCR. The sample lists 150,000 to 180,000 clones; roughly 94% were seen once. Input material: blood. This receptor was taken from a man aged 40-49 years in good health. This chain uses TRBV4-1 with TRBJ2-1; 11 bases fit TRBD2. The CDR3 protein is CASSQEGSSGGWEQFF. In nucleotides, the CDR3 is TGCGCCAGCAGCCAAGAAGGGTCTAGCGGGGGGTGGGAGCAGTTCTTC.